The source of this T cell receptor beta chain is a study of Tregs in tolerant kidney transplant recipients. Whole-study results and caveats: Biological reproducibility was not directly addressed in this study. Few patients were studied, so findings need validation in larger groups.

As to this clone: Its antigen is unknown.

There are 14 residues in the CDR3. The V end was cut by 2 bases, the J end by 1 base, with 8 bases between. From germline, CDR1 is SEHNR and CDR2 FQNEAQ (reference sequence). Clones were sequenced by immunoSEQ multiplex PCR, and TCRdb holds only the in-frame ones, with some missing. The sample records about 240,000 clones, approximately 84% being singletons. The specimen sequenced was CD4+ T cells from blood. The chain has TRBV7-9 and TRBJ1-2, with D unresolved. The origin of this receptor is a human donor in good health. Written as DNA, the CDR3 is TGTGCCAGCAGCTTACTGGTTTTTAACTATGGCTACACCTTC. This gives the protein CASSLLVFNYGYTF.